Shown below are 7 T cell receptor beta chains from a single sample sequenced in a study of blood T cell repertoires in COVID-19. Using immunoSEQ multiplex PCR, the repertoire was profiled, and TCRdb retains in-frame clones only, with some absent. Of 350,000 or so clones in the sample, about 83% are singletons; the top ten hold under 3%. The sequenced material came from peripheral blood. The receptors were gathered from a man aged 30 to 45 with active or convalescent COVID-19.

DNA of the CDR3: TGCGCCAGCAGCTCCCGGACAGGGGCGGGAGGGGCCAACGTCCTGACTTTC. Amino acids: CASSSRTGAGGANVLTF. The chain joins TRBV5-1 to TRBJ2-6; TRBD1 agrees at 9 bases. The CDR3 is 17 amino acids. Germline-derived CDR1 and CDR2 are SGHRS and YFSETQ. The junction had 8 bases not matched to a gene; V was cut back by 3 bases and J by 4 bases.

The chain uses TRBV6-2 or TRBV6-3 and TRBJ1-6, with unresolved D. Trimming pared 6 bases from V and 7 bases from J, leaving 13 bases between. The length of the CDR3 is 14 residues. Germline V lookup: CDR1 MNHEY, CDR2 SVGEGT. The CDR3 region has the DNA TGTGCCAGCAGCCGGGCCGCGGGGAATTCACCCCTCCACTTT. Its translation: CASSRAAGNSPLHF.

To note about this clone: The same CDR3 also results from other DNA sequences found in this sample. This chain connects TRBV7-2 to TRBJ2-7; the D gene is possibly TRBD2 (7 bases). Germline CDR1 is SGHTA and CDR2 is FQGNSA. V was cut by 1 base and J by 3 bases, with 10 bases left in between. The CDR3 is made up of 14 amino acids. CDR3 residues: CASSLGGGSYEQYF. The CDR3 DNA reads TGTGCCAGCAGCTTAGGGGGGGGCAGCTACGAGCAGTACTTC. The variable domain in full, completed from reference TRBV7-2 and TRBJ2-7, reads GAGVSQSPSNKVTEKGKDVELRCDPISGHTALYWYRQSLGQGLEFLIYFQGNSAPDKSGLPSDRFSAERTGGSVSTLTIQRTQQEDSAVYLCASSLGGGSYEQYFGPGTRLTVT.

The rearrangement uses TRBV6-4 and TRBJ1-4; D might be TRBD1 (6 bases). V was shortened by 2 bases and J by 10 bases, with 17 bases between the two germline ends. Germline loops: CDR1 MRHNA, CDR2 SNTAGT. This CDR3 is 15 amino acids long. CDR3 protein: CASSDIHRVRGKLFF. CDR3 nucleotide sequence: TGTGCCAGCAGTGACATCCACAGGGTCAGAGGAAAACTGTTTTTT.

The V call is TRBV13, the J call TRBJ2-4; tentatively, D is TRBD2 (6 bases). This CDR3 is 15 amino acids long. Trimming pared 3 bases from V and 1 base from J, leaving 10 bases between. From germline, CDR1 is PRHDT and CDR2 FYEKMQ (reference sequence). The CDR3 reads CASSFTGVAKNIQYF. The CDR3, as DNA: TGTGCCAGCAGCTTTACGGGGGTGGCCAAAAACATTCAGTACTTC. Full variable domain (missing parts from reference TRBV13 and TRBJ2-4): AAGVIQSPRHLIKEKRETATLKCYPIPRHDTVYWYQQGPGQDPQFLISFYEKMQSDKGSIPDRFSAQQFSDYHSELNMSSLELGDSALYFCASSFTGVAKNIQYFGAGTRLSVL.

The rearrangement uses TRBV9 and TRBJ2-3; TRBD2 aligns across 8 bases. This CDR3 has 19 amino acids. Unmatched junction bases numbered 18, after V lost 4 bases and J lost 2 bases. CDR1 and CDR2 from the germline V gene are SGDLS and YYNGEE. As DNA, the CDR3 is TGTGCCAGCAGCCCCGGGGAGCGGGGGCCCTTTTTAAACACAGATACGCAGTATTTT. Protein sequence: CASSPGERGPFLNTDTQYF.

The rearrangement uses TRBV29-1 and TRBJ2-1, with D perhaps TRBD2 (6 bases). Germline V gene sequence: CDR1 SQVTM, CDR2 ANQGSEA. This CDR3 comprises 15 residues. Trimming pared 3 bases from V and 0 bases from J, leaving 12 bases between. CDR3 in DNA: TGCAGCGTTGAGGGGAGGACCAGCTCCTACAATGAGCAGTTCTTC. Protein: CSVEGRTSSYNEQFF.